One and the same sample provided the 17 T cell receptor beta chains below, sequenced in a study of vaccination effects on CD4 cells after COVID-19. TCRdb's copy holds only in-frame clones and misses some; the assay was immunoSEQ multiplex PCR. The sample yields around 44,000 clones, 76% seen once. No antigen is known for these receptors. CD4+ T cells were isolated after roughly nine days of culture. Their SARS-CoV-2 infection, verified by PCR, occurred between March and December 2020. It was two doses of either the BNT162b2 or mRNA-1273 vaccine that participants received. Sequenced here: CD4+ T cells from PBMCs cultured without peptide, sampled after COVID-19 vaccination. Source of these receptors: a human donor who had a prior SARS-CoV-2 infection.

The chain carries TRBV4-1 and TRBJ1-6; D is unresolved. CDR1 MGHRA and CDR2 YSYEKL come from the germline V gene. Between the trimmed V and J ends, which lost 4 bases and 6 bases, there was a span of 19 bases. The CDR3 runs 17 residues. CDR3 sequence (DNA): TGCGCCAGCAGCCTGGCCTTTGGGAGCTTGGGTAATTCACCCCTCCACTTT. Translation gives CASSLAFGSLGNSPLHF.

Points on this clone: No DNA is shown, since the ends of the CDR3 on it are uncertain; the CDR3 is the one TCRdb lists. J is TRBJ1-3 and V is TRBV21-1; no DNA check was done on the table's D call, TRBD1. TRBV21-1 is a listed pseudogene. Ends included, the CDR3 has 17 residues. CDR3 sequence reads: CASSKLQGFGSGNTIYF.

The chain has TRBV5-1 and TRBJ1-1; D ambiguous. Trimming shortened V by 0 bases and J by 1 base, and 10 bases separated the two germline ends. CDR3 size: 15 residues. In germline, CDR1 is SGHRS, CDR2 YFSETQ. This chain's CDR3 is CASSLEVGPNTEAFF. CDR3 bases: TGCGCCAGCAGCTTGGAAGTGGGTCCGAACACTGAAGCTTTCTTT.

The chain joins TRBV5-4 to TRBJ1-1; 10 nucleotides line up with TRBD1. The V gene's germline CDR1 is SGHNT and CDR2 YYREEE (reference sequence). CDR3 length: 16 amino acids. V dropped 0 bases and J dropped 0; count of bases not matched to a gene: 2. Written as DNA, the CDR3 is TGTGCCAGCAGCTTGGAGGGACAGGGGCTGAACACTGAAGCTTTCTTT. Translated: CASSLEGQGLNTEAFF.

The rearrangement joins TRBV7-9 to TRBJ2-2; TRBD1 might be the D (7 bases). With 5 bases removed from V and 1 base from J, the gap between germline ends came to 14 bases. Germline lookup yields CDR1 SEHNR and CDR2 FQNEAQ (reference sequence). There are 16 residues in the CDR3. CDR3 nucleotide sequence: TGTGCCAGCAGCAGAGGGGGGACAGTGAACACCGGGGAGCTGTTTTTT. Its translation: CASSRGGTVNTGELFF.

CDR3 coding DNA: TGTGCCAGCAGTCGGACCCCTTATAGCAATCAGCCCCAGCATTTT. It is translated as CASSRTPYSNQPQHF. V is TRBV27 and J is TRBJ1-5; D is undetermined. The CDR3 covers 15 residues. The germline V and J ends were trimmed by 5 bases and 0 bases, with 11 bases remaining between them. CDR1 and CDR2 from the germline V gene are MNHEY and SMNVEV (reference sequence).

Here the CDR3 reads CAISELGGGGEYNEQFF. In DNA form, the CDR3 reads TGTGCCATCAGTGAGCTCGGGGGCGGGGGAGAATACAATGAGCAGTTCTTC. The rearrangement uses TRBV10-3 and TRBJ2-1, with D tentatively TRBD2 (7 bases). The germline V gene encodes CDR1 ENHRY and CDR2 SYGVKD. The CDR3 contains 17 residues. V gave up 2 bases and J gave up 4 bases, with 18 bases separating them.

The chain employs TRBV6-5 and TRBJ2-7, with D possibly matching TRBD1 (5 bases). CDR1 is MNHEY, CDR2 SVGAGI, per germline. The CDR3 loop spans 15 amino acids. V lost 6 bases and J 0 bases, leaving 15 bases between the germline ends. CDR3 sequence: CASRPQDHSSYEQYF. The CDR3 nucleotides are TGTGCCAGCAGACCACAGGACCACAGCTCCTACGAGCAGTACTTC.

The CDR3 DNA is TGTGCCAGCTCACCGTCCTCTAGCGGGGGCACAGATACGCAGTATTTT. It codes for CASSPSSSGGTDTQYF. The chain carries TRBV18 and TRBJ2-3, with TRBD2 matching over 9 bases. After removal of 3 bases from V and 1 base from J, the junction contained 5 bases not matched to a gene. The CDR3 is 16 residues long. Germline CDR1 reads KGHSH; CDR2 reads LQKENI.

Here the CDR3 DNA reads TGTGCCAGCAGCTTGGCCGGGGGACAGGGATACGAGCAGTTCTTC. It is translated as CASSLAGGQGYEQFF. This sequence joins TRBV5-5 and TRBJ2-1; TRBD1 aligns across 9 bases. CDR1 and CDR2 from the germline V gene are SGHKS and YYEKEE (reference sequence). V shed 0 bases and J 10 bases; nucleotides not matched to a gene: 8. The length of the CDR3 is 15 residues.

The chain has TRBV3-1 (or the pseudogene TRBV3-2) and TRBJ2-2, with 7 bases lining up with TRBD2. Germline values: CDR1 LGHDT, CDR2 YNNKEL (reference sequence). The CDR3 contains 16 residues. The trim removed 0 bases at V and 4 bases at J, leaving 5 bases unmatched. Here the CDR3 DNA reads TGTGCCAGCAGCCAAGATCGGAGCGGGGCCACCGGGGAGCTGTTTTTT. Residues: CASSQDRSGATGELFF.

V is TRBV10-2 and J is TRBJ1-3; D gene unclear. Per germline, CDR1 WSHSY and CDR2 SAAADI. This CDR3 is built from 13 residues. Trimming took off 0 bases at V and 7 bases at J, with 7 bases between the two ends. The CDR3 region is CASSESRGNTIYF. CDR3 nucleotides: TGCGCCAGCAGTGAGTCTAGAGGCAACACCATATATTTT.

The chain links TRBV5-4 to TRBJ1-3, with D uncertain. Trimming removed 0 bases from V and 4 bases from J, with 11 bases in between. Germline CDR1 reads SGHNT; CDR2 reads YYREEE (reference sequence). The CDR3 length is 15 residues. The CDR3, as DNA: TGTGCCAGCAGCTTGGGGGGTCTGGGAGGAAACACCATATATTTT. Encoded protein: CASSLGGLGGNTIYF.

This chain links TRBV15 with TRBJ2-1, with 8 bases fitting TRBD1. CDR1 is LNHNV, CDR2 YYDKDF, per germline (reference sequence). This CDR3 contains 14 residues. V was clipped by 0 bases and J by 8 bases; unmatched bases: 3. The CDR3 bases are TGTGCCACCAGCAGAGAATGGACAGGGCATGAGCAGTTCTTC. It is translated as CATSREWTGHEQFF.

The rearrangement joins TRBV6-6 to TRBJ2-2, with D possibly being TRBD1 or TRBD2 (6 bases each). Trimming took 10 bases from V and 7 from J, leaving 16 bases between them. This CDR3 is built from 13 residues. CDR1 and CDR2 from the germline V gene are MNHNY and SVGAGI (reference sequence). The CDR3 DNA sequence: TGTGCCACCGTTAAGGGGGGAAGCGGGGAGCTGTTTTTT. Its translation is CATVKGGSGELFF.

The CDR3 nucleotides are TGTGCCAGCAGCTCCCTTTGGGGGACAGGGGGTCAGGAAGAGACCCAGTACTTC. Translated, it gives CASSSLWGTGGQEETQYF. This rearrangement joins TRBV7-9 to TRBJ2-5; 11 bases agree with TRBD1. With V trimmed by 4 bases and J by 3 bases, 13 bases remained unmatched. The CDR3 covers 18 residues. Germline loops: CDR1 SEHNR, CDR2 FQNEAQ (reference sequence).

The chain carries TRBV6-5 and TRBJ2-7; D might be TRBD1 or TRBD2, each matching 6 bases. V was shortened by 6 bases and J by 3 bases, with 12 bases between the two germline ends. CDR1 is MNHEY and CDR2 is SVGAGI in the germline V gene. This CDR3 is built from 13 residues. The chain's CDR3 is CASRRGTNYEQYF. In DNA, the CDR3 is TGTGCCAGCAGACGCGGGACAAACTACGAGCAGTACTTC.